The source of this T cell receptor beta chain is a study of blood T cell repertoires in COVID-19. Turning to the study itself: The United States, Italy and Spain were the sources of the acute and convalescent COVID-19 samples.

V shed 4 bases, J shed 10 bases, and the junction held 9 bases outside the gene matches. In germline, CDR1 is LGHDT, CDR2 YNNKEL (reference sequence). This CDR3 comprises 15 residues. Assay used: immunoSEQ multiplex PCR; TCRdb lists only in-frame clones, some missing. The repertoire includes about 86,000 clones, roughly 84% of them detected once, and about 11% sits in the top ten. Sequenced: peripheral blood. This TCR was sampled from a man aged 65 to 85 with acute or convalescent COVID-19. The gene calls are TRBV3-1 (or the pseudogene TRBV3-2) and TRBJ1-6, with 8 bases aligning to TRBD1. CDR3 nucleotides: TGTGCCAGCAGCCTCCAGGACAGGGAGTCGTCACCCCTCCACTTT. This translates into CASSLQDRESSPLHF.